The source of this T cell receptor (beta chain) is a study of cytotoxic CD8 clonotypes in ibrutinib-treated CLL. For the study at large: There were 10 to 11 relapsed/refractory patients and about 14 treatment-naive patients, and around 18 were IGHV unmutated.

Germline CDR1 LNHDA, CDR2 SQIVND (reference sequence). The CDR3 length is 11 residues. The ends were cut back, 5 bases at V and 8 bases at J, with 9 bases in the middle. The table came from immunoSEQ multiplex PCR; TCRdb's copy has only in-frame clones and leaves some out. This table holds just under 70,000 clones, around 68% found once. This clonotype was sampled from a human donor with chronic lymphocytic leukemia. The V gene is TRBV19, the J gene TRBJ1-1, with a tentative D call TRBD1 (5 bases). Specimen: PBMCs, collected after 12 months of ibrutinib treatment. CDR3 sequence (DNA): TGTGCCAGTAGTCAAAACAGGGAAGCTTTCTTT. This encodes CASSQNREAFF.